This T cell receptor beta chain was observed in a study of post-analysis software for immune sequencing data. Study-wide results and caveats: The normalized Chao1 diversity of multiple sclerosis patients was significantly lower than that of controls. F measure showed strong co-clustering of same-batch samples. Included in a set of about 5 TRBV segments more frequent in patients than controls were TRBV5-6, TRBV5-1 and TRBV20-1.

Included in the TCR beta cDNA libraries were unique molecular identifiers. Between about 1 and 11 million T cells gave rise to some 450,000 cDNA molecules. MiXCR was run by TCRdb on the PCR reads, yielding one entry per CDR3 protein. This table holds fewer than 850,000 distinct CDR3 sequences, approximately 30% found once. In the case of this clonotype: The antigen is undetermined.

This CDR3 has 15 amino acids. V was pared by 5 bases and J by 2 bases, with 18 bases between. Germline lookup yields CDR1 DFQATT and CDR2 SNEGSKA (reference sequence). The V gene is TRBV20-1, the J gene TRBJ1-2; weak D call: TRBD1 (6 bases). The sequenced material came from blood. The source is a girl aged 10-17 years with multiple sclerosis. This CDR3 is CSAPPGQLSNYGYTF. Written as DNA, the CDR3 is TGCAGTGCTCCCCCCGGACAGCTTTCCAACTATGGCTACACCTTC.